A selection of T cell receptor beta chains follows, all from one sample in a study of shared T cell receptors in the human thymus. TCRdb keeps only in-frame clones here, not all; method: immunoSEQ multiplex PCR. In the table there are roughly 410,000 clones, around 93% of which are singletons. What was sequenced was thymocytes. The source of these receptors is a human donor. Both conserved end residues are part of each CDR3. The order of the fields is CDR3 length, D gene, J gene, clone size, V gene, CDR3 DNA, CDR3 protein. The D gene is left open where the match is weak. For some rows the clone size is stated as once, few or many, or as a class when expanded; others skip it.

13,.,TRBJ1-4,.,TRBV6-1,TGTGCCAGCAGTGGGGAGTATGGTGAAAAACTGTTTTTT,CASSGEYGEKLFF
16,.,TRBJ1-5,.,TRBV27,TGTGCCAGCAGTCCTACGGCCGGGGGGGTTGGTCAGCCCCAGCATTTT,CASSPTAGGVGQPQHF
15,.,TRBJ1-1,.,TRBV25-1,TGTGCCAGCAGTGAAGAGGGAGACCAGAACACTGAAGCTTTCTTT,CASSEEGDQNTEAFF
16,TRBD1,TRBJ2-5,.,TRBV18,TGTGCCAGCTCACCTCATCAAGGACAGGAGCAAGAGACCCAGTACTTC,CASSPHQGQEQETQYF
16,.,TRBJ2-7,.,TRBV14,TGTGCCAGCAGCCAAGAGTCGGCCACCGACTCCTACGAGCAGTACTTC,CASSQESATDSYEQYF
13,.,TRBJ1-2,.,TRBV30,TGTGCCTGGAGTGTAGGGGGGAGCCATGGCTACACCTTC,CAWSVGGSHGYTF
13,.,TRBJ2-5,.,TRBV5-6,TGTGCCAGCAGCGCCGGGACTCTTTGGGCCCAGTACTTC,CASSAGTLWAQYF
19,.,TRBJ2-1,.,TRBV2,TGTGCCAGCACCCCGCGGGAACCCTCCTGGGGTAGCGGCTACAATGAGCAGTTCTTC,CASTPREPSWGSGYNEQFF
18,.,TRBJ2-2,.,TRBV7-8,TGTGCCAGCAGCTTAGGTGCAGGCCGCCCTCTCATAGCCGGGGAGCTGTTTTTT,CASSLGAGRPLIAGELFF
16,.,TRBJ2-7,.,TRBV18,TGTGCCAGCTCACCGGTTTGTGGGGGGCGGACCTACGAGCAGTACTTC,CASSPVCGGRTYEQYF
13,TRBD1,TRBJ2-5,.,TRBV5-6,TGTGCCAGCCGAAGGACAGGACAAGAGACCCAGTACTTC,CASRRTGQETQYF
17,TRBD2,TRBJ2-2,once,TRBV2,TGTGCCAGCAGTGTCGATAGCGGGAGGGCCGGGACCGGGGAGCTGTTTTTT,CASSVDSGRAGTGELFF
18,.,TRBJ2-7,.,TRBV19,TGTGCCAGTAGTATTTTCAACTTGGGGGACTCCCTACGCTACGAGCAGTACTTC,CASSIFNLGDSLRYEQYF
15,.,TRBJ1-2,.,TRBV9,TGTGCCAGCAGCGTAGACCGCAGCGCTAACTATGGCTACACCTTC,CASSVDRSANYGYTF
15,.,TRBJ1-1,.,TRBV6-5,TGTGCCAGCAGTTTGTCTGGTAGGGAAAACACTGAAGCTTTCTTT,CASSLSGRENTEAFF
14,.,TRBJ2-1,.,TRBV6-4,TGTGCCAGCAGTGACATAAGGGCCAGCAATGAGCAGTTCTTC,CASSDIRASNEQFF
16,TRBD2,TRBJ2-1,.,TRBV28,TGTGCCAGCAGTTTATTGGCGGGAGGGCACTACAATGAGCAGTTCTTC,CASSLLAGGHYNEQFF
16,.,TRBJ2-7,.,TRBV10-2,TGCGCCACCCGGGCCGGGGGAGGGAGGGGGACCTACGAGCAGTACTTC,CATRAGGGRGTYEQYF
16,TRBD2,TRBJ2-7,.,TRBV7-6,TGTGCCAGCAGCTTAGTCGGGGGGACTAGCGGGTCACCTTTGTACTTC,CASSLVGGTSGSPLYF
14,.,TRBJ1-4,.,TRBV6-5,TGTGCCAGCAGCATCCGGGGGAATAATGAAAAACTGTTTTTT,CASSIRGNNEKLFF
14,TRBD2,TRBJ2-1,.,TRBV7-8,TGTGCCAGCAGCACGACTAGCGGACACAATGAGCAGTTCTTC,CASSTTSGHNEQFF
19,.,TRBJ1-6,.,TRBV7-2,TGTGCCAGCAGCTTAAGGGCGGAAGCACTCCCAAACCATAATTCACCCCTCCACTTT,CASSLRAEALPNHNSPLHF
13,.,TRBJ1-5,.,TRBV18,TGTGCCAGCTCACCAATTGGCAATCAGCCCCAGCATTTT,CASSPIGNQPQHF
15,.,TRBJ2-5,.,TRBV19,TGTGCCAGTAGTAGGGCGGGGAAGTTGGAAGAGACCCAGTACTTC,CASSRAGKLEETQYF
13,.,TRBJ2-5,.,TRBV28,TGTGCCAGCATGGTGATACCAGGGTTTACCCAGTACTTC,CASMVIPGFTQYF
14,TRBD1,TRBJ1-4,.,TRBV6-1,TGTGCCAGCCGCGTAACAGGGGATAGGAAAAAACTGTTTTTT,CASRVTGDRKKLFF
17,.,TRBJ1-1,.,TRBV28,TGTGCCAGCAGCCTCACTCGGGACGGTAGCATGAACACTGAAGCTTTCTTT,CASSLTRDGSMNTEAFF
16,.,TRBJ1-2,.,TRBV7-2,TGTGCCAGCAGCGCCGTTCCCCCTCAGGGAACCTATGGCTACACCTTC,CASSAVPPQGTYGYTF
16,TRBD2,TRBJ2-4,once,TRBV27,TGTGCCAGCAGACGAGCGGGAGGGCCAGCCAAAAACATTCAGTACTTC,CASRRAGGPAKNIQYF
15,.,TRBJ1-4,.,TRBV2,TGTGCCAGCAGTCCTGGACAGCGGGTGTATGAAAAACTGTTTTTT,CASSPGQRVYEKLFF
14,.,TRBJ2-1,.,TRBV19,TGTGCCAGTAGCGATCGGGACTCCTACAATGAGCAGTTCTTC,CASSDRDSYNEQFF
16,TRBD2,TRBJ2-7,.,TRBV6-5,TGTGCCAGCAGTTACAGGGGGACTAGCTCTACCTACGAGCAGTACTTC,CASSYRGTSSTYEQYF
10,.,TRBJ1-1,.,TRBV29-1,TGCAGCGTCCGACATCCCGAAGCTTTCTTT,CSVRHPEAFF
17,.,TRBJ1-4,few,TRBV5-4,TGTGCCAGCAGCTCCAACGGCCGGTTGGGCACTAATGAAAAACTGTTTTTT,CASSSNGRLGTNEKLFF
20,.,TRBJ2-1,.,TRBV27,TGTGCCAGCAGCCTTTACAATCCGGGACCACTCCAATACCTACACAATGAGCAGTTCTTC,CASSLYNPGPLQYLHNEQFF
17,.,TRBJ2-7,.,TRBV5-1,TGCGCCAGCAGCTTGGAAGAGCTGACAGGTTTCTCCTACGAGCAGTACTTC,CASSLEELTGFSYEQYF
16,TRBD2,TRBJ2-1,.,TRBV5-1,TGCGCCAGCAGCTTGGGGGCGGGAGTGGGGTACAATGAGCAGTTCTTC,CASSLGAGVGYNEQFF
16,.,TRBJ1-5,once,TRBV6-4,TGTGCCAGCAGTGACTCGGCTCTTGTGAGCAATCAGCCCCAGCATTTT,CASSDSALVSNQPQHF
17,.,TRBJ1-5,.,TRBV2,TGTGCCAGTAGATCCGGGACCCGTGCTAATAGCAATCAGCCCCAGCATTTT,CASRSGTRANSNQPQHF